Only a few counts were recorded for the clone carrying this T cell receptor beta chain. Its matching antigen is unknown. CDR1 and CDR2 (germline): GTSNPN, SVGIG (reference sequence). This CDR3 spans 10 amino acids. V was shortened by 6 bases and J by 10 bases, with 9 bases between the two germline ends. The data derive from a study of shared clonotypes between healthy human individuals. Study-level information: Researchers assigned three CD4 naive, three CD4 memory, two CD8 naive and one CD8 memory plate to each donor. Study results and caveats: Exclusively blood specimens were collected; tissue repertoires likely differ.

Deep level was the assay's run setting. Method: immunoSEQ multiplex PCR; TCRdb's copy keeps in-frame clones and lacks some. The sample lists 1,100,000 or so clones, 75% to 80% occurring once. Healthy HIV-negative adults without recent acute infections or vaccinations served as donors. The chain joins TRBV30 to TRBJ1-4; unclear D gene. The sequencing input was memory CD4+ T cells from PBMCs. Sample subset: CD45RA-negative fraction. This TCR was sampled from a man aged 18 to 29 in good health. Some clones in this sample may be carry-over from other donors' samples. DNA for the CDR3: TGTGCCTGCCTGAGGCCAAAACTGTTTTTT. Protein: CACLRPKLFF.